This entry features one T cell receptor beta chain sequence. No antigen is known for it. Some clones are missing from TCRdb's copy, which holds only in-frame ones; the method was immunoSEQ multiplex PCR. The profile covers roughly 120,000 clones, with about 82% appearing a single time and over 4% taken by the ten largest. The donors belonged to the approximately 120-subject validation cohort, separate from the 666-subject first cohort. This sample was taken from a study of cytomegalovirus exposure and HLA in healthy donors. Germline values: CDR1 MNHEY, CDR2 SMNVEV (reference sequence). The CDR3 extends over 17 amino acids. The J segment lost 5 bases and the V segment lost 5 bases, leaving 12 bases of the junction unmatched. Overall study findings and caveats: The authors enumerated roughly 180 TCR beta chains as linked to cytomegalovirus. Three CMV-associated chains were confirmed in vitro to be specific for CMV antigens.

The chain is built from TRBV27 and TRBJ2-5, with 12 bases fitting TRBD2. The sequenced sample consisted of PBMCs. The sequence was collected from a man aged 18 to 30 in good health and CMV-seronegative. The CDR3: CASSPRTSGVGLETQYF. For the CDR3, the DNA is TGTGCCAGCAGTCCACGGACTAGCGGGGTTGGATTGGAGACCCAGTACTTC.